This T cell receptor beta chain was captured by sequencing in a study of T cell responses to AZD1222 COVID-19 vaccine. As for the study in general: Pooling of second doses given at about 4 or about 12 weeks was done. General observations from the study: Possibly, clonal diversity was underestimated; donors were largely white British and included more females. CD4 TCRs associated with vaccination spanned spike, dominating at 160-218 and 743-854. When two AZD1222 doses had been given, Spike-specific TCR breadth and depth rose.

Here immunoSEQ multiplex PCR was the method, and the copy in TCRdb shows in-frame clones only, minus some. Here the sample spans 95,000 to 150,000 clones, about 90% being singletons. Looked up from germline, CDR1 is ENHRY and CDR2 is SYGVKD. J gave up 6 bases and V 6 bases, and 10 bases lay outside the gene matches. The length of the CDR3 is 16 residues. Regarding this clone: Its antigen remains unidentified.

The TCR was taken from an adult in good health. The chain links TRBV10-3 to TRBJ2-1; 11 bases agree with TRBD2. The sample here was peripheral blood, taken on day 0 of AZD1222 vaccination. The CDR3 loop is CAIRRLAGRQGNEQFF. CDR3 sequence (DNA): TGTGCCATCAGAAGACTAGCGGGGAGGCAAGGCAATGAGCAGTTCTTC.